The entry below describes one T cell receptor (beta chain). This specimen comes from a study of blood T cell repertoires in COVID-19. The data were produced by immunoSEQ multiplex PCR, yet TCRdb's version contains in-frame clones alone and is incomplete. The table lists over 140,000 clones, 80% to 85% of them singletons. The CDR3 sequence is 15 residues long. Germline lookup yields CDR1 MDHEN and CDR2 SYDVKM. Trimming stripped 4 bases from V and 5 bases from J, with 18 bases between. The sequence was collected from a woman in her fifties or sixties with acute or convalescent COVID-19. The V call is TRBV28, the J call TRBJ2-7; perhaps TRBD1 as D (7 bases). Sequencing was performed on peripheral blood. The DNA for the CDR3 is TGTGCCAGCAGTTCCCCAAGACAGGGAGGAAACGAGCAGTACTTC. Its protein is CASSSPRQGGNEQYF.